A selection of T cell receptor beta chains follows, all from one sample in a study of early stage breast cancer tumors. Measured with immunoSEQ multiplex PCR; TCRdb has only the in-frame clones, and not every one. The table has about 21,000 clones, about 80% seen once. The sequencing input was blood. Source of these receptors: a person aged 60 to 70 with breast cancer. The CDR3 runs from the conserved cysteine through the conserved F or W. D genes are given only for firm matches. Clone size is given for some rows only: seen once, a few or many times, or a class if the clone is expanded.

TRBV2	-	TRBJ2-7	once	TGTGCCAGCAGTGAACAATCGGGATACGAGCAGTACTTC	CASSEQSGYEQYF
TRBV5-8	-	TRBJ1-1	-	TGTGCCAGCAGCTTGACGGTGATGAACACTGAAGCTTTCTTT	CASSLTVMNTEAFF
TRBV7-9	-	TRBJ1-3	-	TGTGCCAGTTCCCGACCCGCAGGAGGAAACACCATATATTTT	CASSRPAGGNTIYF
TRBV2	TRBD2	TRBJ2-3	-	TGTGCCAGCGTACCTAGCGGGAGGGACGATACGCAGTATTTT	CASVPSGRDDTQYF
TRBV27	TRBD1	TRBJ1-6	-	TGTGCCAGCAGTGTCGCCTTCCGGGACAGTTATTCACCCCTCCACTTT	CASSVAFRDSYSPLHF
TRBV7-8	-	TRBJ1-5	-	TGTGCCAGCAGCTTAGTGGAGGGATTCTATCAGCCCCAGCATTTT	CASSLVEGFYQPQHF
TRBV19	-	TRBJ2-7	-	TGTGCCAGTAGTCCCTGGACGGGGCCCCACGAGCAGTACTTC	CASSPWTGPHEQYF
TRBV10-3	TRBD1	TRBJ1-6	once	TGTGCCATCAGCAGCGACTTCCCGGGACAGGGGCTGACACCCCTCCACTTT	CAISSDFPGQGLTPLHF
TRBV5-5	-	TRBJ2-5	-	TGTGCCAGCAGCACGCCGGGACCTAACCAAGAGACCCAGTACTTC	CASSTPGPNQETQYF
TRBV7-6	TRBD2	TRBJ2-5	-	TGTGCCAGCAGCTTAGGCGGGAGGGCCGTCTTTCAGTACTTC	CASSLGGRAVFQYF
TRBV10-3	-	TRBJ2-1	-	TGTGCCATCAGTGAATGGCGGGGGCTGTACAATGAGCAGTTCTTC	CAISEWRGLYNEQFF
TRBV2	-	TRBJ1-4	-	TGTGCCAGCAGAATTGGTCGGTCAGAGTATAATGAAAAACTGTTTTTT	CASRIGRSEYNEKLFF
TRBV6-1	TRBD1	TRBJ2-1	-	TGTGCCAGCAGAAGGTCACAGGGGGACCACAATGAGCAGTTCTTC	CASRRSQGDHNEQFF
TRBV6-5	-	TRBJ2-3	-	TGTGCCAGCAGTTACTCGGGGGGCTTCACAGATACGCAGTATTTT	CASSYSGGFTDTQYF
TRBV2	-	TRBJ1-1	once	TGTGCCAGCAGTGAGCAGATGATTGACCGGGCTTTCTTT	CASSEQMIDRAFF
TRBV21-1	-	TRBJ2-7	-	TGTGCCAGCAGCAAAGAACCAGACTACGAGCAGTACTTC	CASSKEPDYEQYF
TRBV7-8	-	TRBJ2-1	-	TGTGCCAGCAGCAACCCCAATGAGCAGTTCTTC	CASSNPNEQFF
TRBV7-2	-	TRBJ1-2	-	TGTGCCAGCAGCTTAGAAAAAAGCGCTGGCTACACCTTC	CASSLEKSAGYTF
TRBV9	TRBD1	TRBJ1-1	-	TGTGCCAGCAGGCCGGGACAGGGGGTTTCTGAAGCTTTCTTT	CASRPGQGVSEAFF
TRBV2	-	TRBJ2-5	-	TGTGCCAGCAGTGGAGGAGAGACCCAGTACTTC	CASSGGETQYF
TRBV19	-	TRBJ2-3	-	TGTGCCAGTAGTCAGTCCCCGACAGTTCGGGATACGCAGTATTTT	CASSQSPTVRDTQYF
TRBV6-5	-	TRBJ2-3	-	TGTGCCAGCAAGACGGACAGCCTAAATACGCAGTATTTT	CASKTDSLNTQYF
TRBV6-1	-	TRBJ2-3	-	TGTGCCAGCCGGACTTCTAGCGCCCGCACAGATACGCAGTATTTT	CASRTSSARTDTQYF
TRBV5-1	-	TRBJ2-5	-	TGCGCCAGCAGCTTGGGGGCGGGCCAAGAGACCCAGTACTTC	CASSLGAGQETQYF
TRBV15	TRBD2	TRBJ2-5	-	TGTGCCACCAGCAGAGGGGGACTAGCGGGGCAAGAGACCCAGTACTTC	CATSRGGLAGQETQYF
TRBV7-9	TRBD1	TRBJ2-1	-	TGTGCCAGCAGCCCTAGACAGGGGGCCGTCTCCTACAATGAGCAGTTCTTC	CASSPRQGAVSYNEQFF
TRBV6-5	-	TRBJ2-7	-	TGTGCCAGCAGACGAAACAGGAATTACGAGCAGTACTTC	CASRRNRNYEQYF
TRBV18	TRBD2	TRBJ2-1	-	TGTGCCAGCTCACCGCCCGGACTAGCGGAGACGCGTGAGCAGTTCTTC	CASSPPGLAETREQFF
TRBV9	TRBD2	TRBJ2-2	-	TGTGCCAGCAGCGTAGTGGCTAGCGGCACCGGGGAGCTGTTTTTT	CASSVVASGTGELFF
TRBV18	TRBD2	TRBJ2-2	-	TGTGCCAGCTCACCACCTATAACTAGCGGGGGCACCGGGGAGCTGTTTTTT	CASSPPITSGGTGELFF
TRBV5-1	TRBD2	TRBJ2-3	-	TGCGCCAGCAGCTTACAATCACTAGCGGGGGGCACAGATACGCAGTATTTT	CASSLQSLAGGTDTQYF
TRBV7-9	TRBD2	TRBJ2-7	-	TGTGCCAGCAGCTTAGGGCTAGGGACTAGCGGTTCCTACGAGCAGTACTTC	CASSLGLGTSGSYEQYF
TRBV5-1	TRBD2	TRBJ2-1	-	TGCGCCAGCAGGGGAACTAGCGGGGTAAACAATGAGCAGTTCTTC	CASRGTSGVNNEQFF